This T cell receptor (beta chain) derives from a study of T-cell memory formation after mild COVID-19. Germline assignment: CDR1 SQVTM and CDR2 ANQGSEA. V lost 3 bases to trimming and J lost 5 bases; unmatched junction nucleotides: 3. This CDR3 region has 12 residues. MiXCR, run by TCRdb on the 5' RACE reads, gives a single entry per CDR3 protein. The table includes hundreds of thousands of distinct CDR3 sequences, approximately 27% detected once. The chain has TRBV29-1 and TRBJ2-7; 8 nucleotides match TRBD2. This clonotype was sampled from an adult woman who had mild COVID-19 (a few samples of this study predate the infection). Cell type and time point are not known. Sequencing was done on a sample of PBMCs or a T cell subset sorted from them (not recorded which). The CDR3 bases are TGCAGCGTTGAGGGACTAGTCCACGAGCAGTACTTC. This sequence encodes CSVEGLVHEQYF.